The 5 T cell receptor beta chains below all came from one sample that was sequenced in a study of chemoradiotherapy in HPV16-positive cancers. Here immunoSEQ multiplex PCR was the method, and the copy in TCRdb shows in-frame clones only, minus some. The profile covers tens of thousands of clones, with about 88% appearing a single time and 4.5% taken by the ten largest. The sequences come from blood, collected from a patient who underwent chemoradiotherapy. The receptor source for this set is a human donor with HPV-associated anogenital cancer.

The CDR3 nucleotides read TGTGCCAGCCTGGTCGGTCGGATCAACACCGGGGAGCTGTTTTTT. Amino acid sequence: CASLVGRINTGELFF. The J gene is TRBJ2-2, the V gene TRBV6-1; D not certain. The germline V gene has CDR1 MNHNS and CDR2 SASEGT. There are 15 residues in the CDR3. V lost 8 bases, J lost 2 bases, and 15 bases lay in between.

The chain couples TRBV7-2 to TRBJ2-1; D is possibly TRBD2 (5 bases). CDR3 length: 16 amino acids. V lost 4 bases and J lost 0, with 13 bases in between. Germline lookup yields CDR1 SGHTA and CDR2 FQGNSA. CDR3 DNA: TGTGCCAGCAGCTCACTCCTAGCTTCCTCCTACAATGAGCAGTTCTTC. Encoded protein: CASSSLLASSYNEQFF.

The chain carries TRBV6-6 and TRBJ1-1, with D hard to call. CDR3 size: 11 residues. CDR1 and CDR2 (germline): MNHNY, SVGAGI (reference sequence). V lost 1 base to trimming and J lost 5 bases, with 2 bases between them. This CDR3 reads CASSYLTEAFF. The CDR3 DNA is TGTGCCAGCAGTTACTTAACTGAAGCTTTCTTT.

This sequence joins TRBV6-5 and TRBJ1-5; D possibly corresponds to TRBD1 (5 bases). Looked up from germline, CDR1 is MNHEY and CDR2 is SVGAGI. CDR3 length: 13 amino acids. Trimming removed 9 bases at V and 5 bases at J, with 14 bases between. The CDR3 region has the DNA TGTGCCAGTTCTGGACATACCGATCAGCCCCAGCATTTT. Its translation: CASSGHTDQPQHF.

The V gene is TRBV6-5, the J gene TRBJ2-2, with D possibly TRBD2 on 5 matching bases. The CDR3 length is 14 residues. Trimming cost V 10 bases and J 0 bases, with 12 bases left between them. Looked up from germline, CDR1 is MNHEY and CDR2 is SVGAGI. The CDR3 loop is CATEGRTNTGELFF. The CDR3, as DNA: TGTGCCACTGAGGGAAGGACGAACACCGGGGAGCTGTTTTTT.